The rows below give T cell receptor beta chains drawn from one sample of a study of blood T cell repertoires in COVID-19. TCRdb's table, derived via immunoSEQ multiplex PCR, lists solely in-frame clones and lacks some. Seen here are hundreds of thousands of clones, 87% observed once, and the top ten hold 3%. Sequencing was carried out using PBMCs or T cells enriched from blood (not recorded which). The receptor source for this set is a woman aged 25 to 39 who had recovered from COVID-19. Both conserved end residues are trimmed from each CDR3.

V	CDR3
TRBV28	ASTLSGSSYEQY
TRBV2	ASREGTVPNYGYT
TRBV11-2	ASSLGQGGSYEQY
TRBV3-1/TRBV3-2	ASSQGVSGEDTQY
TRBV18	ASSPTGQSMNTEAF
TRBV10-3	AISESFGRGTNQPQH
TRBV7-8	ASSLVVGAVTGELF
TRBV4-1	ASSQVHIRRNTEAF
TRBV28	ASSMERETQNTYEQY
TRBV20-1	SASPGNYGYT
TRBV11-2	ASSFTSGSSDTQY
TRBV10-3	AISDSTGYYNSPLH
TRBV29-1	SVEPSDTQY
TRBV3-1/TRBV3-2	ASSHRQGAYEQY
TRBV3-1/TRBV3-2	ASSQVYNGELF
TRBV15	ATSRPNGGQY